Included here is one TCR beta chain sequence, with context. Through a sample-barcoded 5' primer and a J-beta primer mix, a second PCR was run for roughly 6 to 11 cycles. Via MiXCR, TCRdb re-called the 5' RACE reads, giving one row per CDR3 protein. This sample carries around 650,000 distinct CDR3 sequences, about 34% of them seen once, and the ten largest clones take over 15%. This specimen belongs to a study of blood T cells in healthy people across ages. The source is a woman aged 80 or older in good health. Specimen: blood.

The CDR3 sequence is CSAPDGYGYTF. The DNA for the CDR3 is TGCAGTGCGCCTGACGGTTATGGCTACACCTTC. The chain joins TRBV20-1 to TRBJ1-2; D is ambiguous. Germline V gene lookup returns CDR1 DFQATT and CDR2 SNEGSKA (reference sequence). The CDR3 is made up of 11 amino acids. V lost 6 bases and J 5 bases, leaving 10 bases between the germline ends.